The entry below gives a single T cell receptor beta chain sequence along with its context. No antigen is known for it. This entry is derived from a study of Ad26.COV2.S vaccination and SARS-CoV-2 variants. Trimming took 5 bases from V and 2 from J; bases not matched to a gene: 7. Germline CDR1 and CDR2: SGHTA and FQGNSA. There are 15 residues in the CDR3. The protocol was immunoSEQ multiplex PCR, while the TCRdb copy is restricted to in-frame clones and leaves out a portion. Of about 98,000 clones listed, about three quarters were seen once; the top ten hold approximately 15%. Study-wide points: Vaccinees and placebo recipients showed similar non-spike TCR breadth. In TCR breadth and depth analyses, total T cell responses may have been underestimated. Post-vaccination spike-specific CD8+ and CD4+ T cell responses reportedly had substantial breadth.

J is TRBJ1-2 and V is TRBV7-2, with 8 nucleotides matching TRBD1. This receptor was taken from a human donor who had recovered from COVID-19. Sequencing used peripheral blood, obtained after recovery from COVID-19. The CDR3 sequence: CASSTSRQGNYGYTF. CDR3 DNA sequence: TGTGCCAGCAGCACAAGTCGACAGGGGAACTATGGCTACACCTTC.